Listed here is a single TCR beta chain. With 1 base removed from V and 2 bases from J, the gap between germline ends came to 9 bases. Germline assignment: CDR1 LGHDT and CDR2 YNNKEL (reference sequence). The CDR3 length is 14 residues. The data were obtained in a study of blood T cell repertoires in COVID-19. Study background: Acute and convalescent COVID-19 samples came from the United States, Italy and Spain. The analysed material was cDNA or gDNA that came from T cells, B-cell-depleted T cells, or PBMCs.

Authors' processing steps: By means of reference gene primer amplification, nucleated cell counts were estimated. Generated by immunoSEQ multiplex PCR, the TCRdb table keeps only in-frame clones and is missing some. Clonal size and the V and J genes are those of that table, whereas D and trimming came from the DNA. The sample lists over 400,000 clones, 80% to 90% seen once, with roughly 3.2% in the top ten. Sequencing used peripheral blood. The clonotype was recovered from a human donor in a cohort sampled during active COVID-19. This rearrangement joins TRBV3-1 (or the pseudogene TRBV3-2) to TRBJ2-7; D is unclear. The chain's CDR3 is CASSQGALPYEQYF. The CDR3, as DNA: TGTGCCAGCAGCCAAGGAGCGTTGCCCTACGAGCAGTACTTC.